This TCR beta chain derives from a study of blood T cell repertoires in COVID-19. For the study at large: Material from acute and convalescent COVID-19 was sourced from the United States, Italy and Spain.

Recruited during active infection, patients (from Seattle) were subsequently followed longitudinally. The table came from immunoSEQ multiplex PCR; TCRdb's copy has only in-frame clones and leaves some out. Altogether about half a million clones are present, 89% being singletons, with the ten largest covering around 0.9%. CDR1 is SNHLY and CDR2 is FYNNEI in the germline V gene. CDR3 size: 12 residues. Trimming at V came to 6 bases and at J to 10 bases, leaving 6 bases not matched to a gene. The V and J genes are TRBV2 and TRBJ1-1, with 9 bases matching TRBD1. Sequenced sample: peripheral blood. This TCR was recovered from a young man with COVID-19, enrolled during active disease. CDR3 region: CASRGQGFGAFF. CDR3 bases: TGTGCCAGCAGGGGACAGGGCTTCGGAGCTTTCTTT.